This entry features one T cell receptor (beta chain) sequence. Its antigen remains unknown. Trimming took 3 bases from V and 5 from J, leaving 13 bases between them. The germline V gene has CDR1 DFQATT and CDR2 SNEGSKA (reference sequence). The CDR3 loop spans 13 amino acids. This sample stems from a study of identical twins. The authors used template switching to add a universal primer site and gave cDNA unique molecular identifiers. TCRdb re-analysed the 5' RACE reads in MiXCR, keeping a single row per CDR3 protein. The sample records about 720,000 distinct CDR3 sequences, around 8.3% being singletons. Study results and caveats: Conclusions were drawn cross-sectionally by statistical analysis, without following the same donors. Out-of-frame alpha sequences that twins shared showed excess low generation probability. There were fewer insertions in abundant cord blood beta clonotypes, but memory repertoires showed no such pattern.

The data also belong to a second study, concerning yellow fever vaccine responses in identical twins.

The sequenced material came from PBMCs. The TCR originated in a woman under 30 in good health. The V call is TRBV20-1, the J call TRBJ2-5; D gene ambiguous. CDR3 loop: CSASISGSETQYF. The CDR3 bases are TGCAGTGCTAGTATATCCGGGTCGGAGACCCAGTACTTC.